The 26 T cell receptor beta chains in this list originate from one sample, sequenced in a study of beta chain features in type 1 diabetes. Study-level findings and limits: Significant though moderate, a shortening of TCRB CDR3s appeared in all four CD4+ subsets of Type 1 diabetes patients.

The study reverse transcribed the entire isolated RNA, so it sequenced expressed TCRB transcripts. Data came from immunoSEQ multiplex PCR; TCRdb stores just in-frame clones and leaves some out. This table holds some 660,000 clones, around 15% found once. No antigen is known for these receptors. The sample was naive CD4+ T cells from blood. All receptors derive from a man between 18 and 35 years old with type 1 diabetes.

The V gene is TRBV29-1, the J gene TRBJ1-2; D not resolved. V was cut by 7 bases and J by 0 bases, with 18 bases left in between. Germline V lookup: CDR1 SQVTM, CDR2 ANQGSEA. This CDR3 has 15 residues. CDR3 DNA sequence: TGCAGCGCCGGCGGCACTATACCTACTAACTATGGCTACACCTTC. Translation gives CSAGGTIPTNYGYTF.

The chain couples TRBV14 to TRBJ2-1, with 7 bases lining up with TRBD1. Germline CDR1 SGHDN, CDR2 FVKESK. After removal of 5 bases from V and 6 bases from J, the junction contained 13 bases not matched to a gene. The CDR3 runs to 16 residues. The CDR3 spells CASSYLRDSGTNEQFF. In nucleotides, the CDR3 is TGTGCCAGCAGCTATCTCCGGGACAGCGGCACCAATGAGCAGTTCTTC.

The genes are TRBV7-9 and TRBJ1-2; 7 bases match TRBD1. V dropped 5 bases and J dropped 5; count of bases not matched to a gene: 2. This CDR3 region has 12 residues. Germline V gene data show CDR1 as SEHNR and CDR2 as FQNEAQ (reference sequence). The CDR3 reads CASSPGQYGYTF. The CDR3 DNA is TGTGCCAGCAGCCCGGGACAGTATGGCTACACCTTC. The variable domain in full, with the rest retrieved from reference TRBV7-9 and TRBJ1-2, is DTGVSQNPRHKITKRGQNVTFRCDPISEHNRLYWYRQTLGQGPEFLTYFQNEAQLEKSRLLSDRFSAERPKGSFSTLEIQRTEQGDSAMYLCASSPGQYGYTFGSGTRLTVV.

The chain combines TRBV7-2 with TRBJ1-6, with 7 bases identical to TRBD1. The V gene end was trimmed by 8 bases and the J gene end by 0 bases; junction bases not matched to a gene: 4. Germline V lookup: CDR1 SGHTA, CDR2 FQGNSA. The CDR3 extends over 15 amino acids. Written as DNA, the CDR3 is TGTGCCAGCGCGGGACAGAGCTCCTATAATTCACCCCTCCACTTT. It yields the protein CASAGQSSYNSPLHF.

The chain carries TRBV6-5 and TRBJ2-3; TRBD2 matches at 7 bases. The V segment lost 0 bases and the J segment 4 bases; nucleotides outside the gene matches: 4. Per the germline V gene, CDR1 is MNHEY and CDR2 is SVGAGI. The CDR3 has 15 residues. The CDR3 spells CASSYSRGYSDTQYF. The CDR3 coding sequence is TGTGCCAGCAGTTACTCGCGGGGGTATTCAGATACGCAGTATTTT.

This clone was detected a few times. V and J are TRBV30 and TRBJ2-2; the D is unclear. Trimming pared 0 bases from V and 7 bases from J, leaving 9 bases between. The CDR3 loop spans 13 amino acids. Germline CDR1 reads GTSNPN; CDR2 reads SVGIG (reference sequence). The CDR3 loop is CAWSVHRGGELFF. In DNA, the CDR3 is TGTGCCTGGAGTGTACACCGAGGCGGGGAGCTGTTTTTT.

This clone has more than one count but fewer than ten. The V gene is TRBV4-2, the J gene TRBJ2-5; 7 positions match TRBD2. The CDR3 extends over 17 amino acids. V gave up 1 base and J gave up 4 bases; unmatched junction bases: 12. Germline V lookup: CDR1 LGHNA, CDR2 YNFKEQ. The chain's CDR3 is CASSQGFAGETPETQYF. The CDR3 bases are TGTGCCAGCAGCCAAGGGTTCGCGGGGGAGACCCCAGAGACCCAGTACTTC.

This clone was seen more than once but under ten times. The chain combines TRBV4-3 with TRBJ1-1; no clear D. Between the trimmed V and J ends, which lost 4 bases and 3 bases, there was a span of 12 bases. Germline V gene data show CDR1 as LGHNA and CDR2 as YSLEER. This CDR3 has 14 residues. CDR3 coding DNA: TGCGCCAGCAGCCGTGAAGGCGGACACACTGAAGCTTTCTTT. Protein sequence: CASSREGGHTEAFF.

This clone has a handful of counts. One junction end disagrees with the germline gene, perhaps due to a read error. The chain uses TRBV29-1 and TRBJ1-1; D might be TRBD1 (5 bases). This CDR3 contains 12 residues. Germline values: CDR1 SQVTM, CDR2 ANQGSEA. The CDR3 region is CSVEDRGEGRGF. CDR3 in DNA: TGCAGCGTTGAAGATCGAGGGGAGGGTCGGGGTTTT.

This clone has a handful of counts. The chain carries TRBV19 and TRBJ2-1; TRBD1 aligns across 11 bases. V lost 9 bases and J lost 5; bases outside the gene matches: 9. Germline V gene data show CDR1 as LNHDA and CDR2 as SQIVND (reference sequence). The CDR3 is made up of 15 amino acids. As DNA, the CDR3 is TGTGCCAGATTTAACCGGGACAGGGGGGACAATGAGCAGTTCTTC. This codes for CARFNRDRGDNEQFF.

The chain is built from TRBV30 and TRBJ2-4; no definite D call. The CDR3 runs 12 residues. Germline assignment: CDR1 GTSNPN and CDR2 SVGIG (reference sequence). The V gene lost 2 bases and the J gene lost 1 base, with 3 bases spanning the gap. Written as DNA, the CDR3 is TGTGCCTGGAGTTTTGCCAAAAACATTCAGTACTTC. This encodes CAWSFAKNIQYF.

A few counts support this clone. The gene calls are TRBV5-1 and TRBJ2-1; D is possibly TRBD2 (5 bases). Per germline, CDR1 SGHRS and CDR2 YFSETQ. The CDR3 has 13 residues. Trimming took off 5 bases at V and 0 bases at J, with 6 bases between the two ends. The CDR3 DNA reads TGCGCCAGCAGGGAGGACTCCTACAATGAGCAGTTCTTC. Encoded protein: CASREDSYNEQFF.

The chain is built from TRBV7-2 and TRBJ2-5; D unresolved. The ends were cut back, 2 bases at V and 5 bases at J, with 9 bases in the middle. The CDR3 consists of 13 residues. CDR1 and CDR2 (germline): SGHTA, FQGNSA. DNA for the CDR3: TGTGCCAGCAGCTTAACATTAACCGAGACCCAGTACTTC. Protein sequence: CASSLTLTETQYF. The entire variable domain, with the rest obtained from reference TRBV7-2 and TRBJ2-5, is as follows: GAGVSQSPSNKVTEKGKDVELRCDPISGHTALYWYRQSLGQGLEFLIYFQGNSAPDKSGLPSDRFSAERTGGSVSTLTIQRTQQEDSAVYLCASSLTLTETQYFGPGTRLLVL.

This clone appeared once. The DNA for the CDR3 is TGTGCCAGCAGGCCCTTCCCCGCCTACTCCGAGCAGTACTTC. Its protein is CASRPFPAYSEQYF. This chain joins TRBV6-5 and TRBJ2-7; D is ambiguous. Germline CDR1 and CDR2: MNHEY and SVGAGI. The germline V and J ends were trimmed by 6 bases and 6 bases, with 18 bases remaining between them. This CDR3 contains 14 residues.

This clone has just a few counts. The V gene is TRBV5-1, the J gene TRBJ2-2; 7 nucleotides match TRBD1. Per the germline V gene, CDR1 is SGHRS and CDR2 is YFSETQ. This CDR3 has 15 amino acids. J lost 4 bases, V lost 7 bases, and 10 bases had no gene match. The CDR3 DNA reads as TGCGCCAGCGCAAATCGTACAGGGGCCACCGGGGAGCTGTTTTTT. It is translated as CASANRTGATGELFF.

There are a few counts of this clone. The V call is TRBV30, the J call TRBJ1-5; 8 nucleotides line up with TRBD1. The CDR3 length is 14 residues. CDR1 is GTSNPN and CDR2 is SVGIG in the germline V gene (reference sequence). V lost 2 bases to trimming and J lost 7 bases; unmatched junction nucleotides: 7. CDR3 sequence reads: CAWSTSTGGQPQHF. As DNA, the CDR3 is TGTGCCTGGAGTACCTCTACAGGGGGGCAGCCCCAGCATTTT.

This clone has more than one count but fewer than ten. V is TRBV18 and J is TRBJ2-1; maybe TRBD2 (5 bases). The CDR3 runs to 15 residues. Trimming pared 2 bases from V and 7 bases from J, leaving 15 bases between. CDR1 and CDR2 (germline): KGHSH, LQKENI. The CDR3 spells CASSPWESTMNEQFF. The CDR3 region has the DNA TGTGCCAGCTCACCATGGGAGTCCACAATGAATGAGCAGTTCTTC. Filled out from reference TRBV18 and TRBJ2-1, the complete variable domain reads NAGVMQNPRHLVRRRGQEARLRCSPMKGHSHVYWYRQLPEEGLKFMVYLQKENIIDESGMPKERFSAEFPKEGPSILRIQQVVRGDSAAYFCASSPWESTMNEQFFGPGTRLTVL.

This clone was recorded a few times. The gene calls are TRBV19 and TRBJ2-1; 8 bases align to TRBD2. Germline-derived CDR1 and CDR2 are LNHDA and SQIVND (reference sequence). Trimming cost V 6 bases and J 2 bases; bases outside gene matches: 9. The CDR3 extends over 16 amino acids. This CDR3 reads CASSPNREGPYNEQFF. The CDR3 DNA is TGTGCCAGTAGCCCAAACCGGGAGGGCCCCTACAATGAGCAGTTCTTC. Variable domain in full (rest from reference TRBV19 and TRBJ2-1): DGGITQSPKYLFRKEGQNVTLSCEQNLNHDAMYWYRQDPGQGLRLIYYSQIVNDFQKGDIAEGYSVSREKKESFPLTVTSAQKNPTAFYLCASSPNREGPYNEQFFGPGTRLTVL.

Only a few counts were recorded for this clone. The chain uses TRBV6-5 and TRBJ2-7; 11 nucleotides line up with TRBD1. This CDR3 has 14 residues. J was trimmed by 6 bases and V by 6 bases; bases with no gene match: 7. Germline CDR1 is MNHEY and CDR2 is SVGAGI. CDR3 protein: CASRRDRGILEQYF. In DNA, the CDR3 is TGTGCCAGCAGGCGGGACAGGGGGATCCTCGAGCAGTACTTC.

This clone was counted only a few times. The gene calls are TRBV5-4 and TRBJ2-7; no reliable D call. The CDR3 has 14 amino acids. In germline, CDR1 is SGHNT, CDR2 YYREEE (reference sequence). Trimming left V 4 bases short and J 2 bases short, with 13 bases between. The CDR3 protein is CASSAGLGAYEQYF. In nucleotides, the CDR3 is TGTGCCAGCAGCGCTGGCCTTGGGGCCTACGAGCAGTACTTC.

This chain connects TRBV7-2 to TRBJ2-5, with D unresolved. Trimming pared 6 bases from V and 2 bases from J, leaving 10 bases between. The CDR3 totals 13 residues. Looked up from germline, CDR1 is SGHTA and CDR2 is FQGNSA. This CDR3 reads CASRPVNQETQYF. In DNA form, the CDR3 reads TGTGCCAGCAGGCCGGTGAATCAAGAGACCCAGTACTTC.

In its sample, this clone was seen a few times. The CDR3 bases are TGCGCCAGCAGCCGAGACAGACTAGCGGGGGGCAATGAGCAGTTCTTC. Encoded protein: CASSRDRLAGGNEQFF. The chain joins TRBV5-1 to TRBJ2-1; 13 nucleotides line up with TRBD2. Trimming took 4 bases from V and 6 from J; bases not matched to a gene: 7. Germline V gene data show CDR1 as SGHRS and CDR2 as YFSETQ. CDR3 length: 16 residues.

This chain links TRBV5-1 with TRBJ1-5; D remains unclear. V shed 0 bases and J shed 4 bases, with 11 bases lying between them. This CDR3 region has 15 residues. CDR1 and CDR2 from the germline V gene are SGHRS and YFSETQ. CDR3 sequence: CASSLDVSGNQPQHF. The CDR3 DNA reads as TGCGCCAGCAGCTTGGATGTATCGGGGAATCAGCCCCAGCATTTT.

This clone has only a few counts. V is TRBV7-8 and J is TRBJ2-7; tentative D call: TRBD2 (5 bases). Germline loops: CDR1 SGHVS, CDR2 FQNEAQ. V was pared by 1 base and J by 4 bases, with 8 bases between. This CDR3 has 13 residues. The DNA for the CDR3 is TGTGCCAGCAGCTTAGTCCGCGGGTACGAGCAGTACTTC. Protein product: CASSLVRGYEQYF.

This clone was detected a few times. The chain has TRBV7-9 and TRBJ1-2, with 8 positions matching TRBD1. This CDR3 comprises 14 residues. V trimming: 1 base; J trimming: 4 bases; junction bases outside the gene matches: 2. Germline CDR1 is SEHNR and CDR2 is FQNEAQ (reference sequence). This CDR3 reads CASSLGQGLYGYTF. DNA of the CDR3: TGTGCCAGCAGCTTAGGACAGGGGCTCTATGGCTACACCTTC.

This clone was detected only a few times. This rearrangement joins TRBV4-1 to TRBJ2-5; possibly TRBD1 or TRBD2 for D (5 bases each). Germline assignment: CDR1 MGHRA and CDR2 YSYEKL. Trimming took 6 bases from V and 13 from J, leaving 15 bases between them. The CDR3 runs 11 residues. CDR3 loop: CASSPGTPGYF. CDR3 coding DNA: TGCGCCAGCAGTCCCGGGACCCCCGGGTACTTC.